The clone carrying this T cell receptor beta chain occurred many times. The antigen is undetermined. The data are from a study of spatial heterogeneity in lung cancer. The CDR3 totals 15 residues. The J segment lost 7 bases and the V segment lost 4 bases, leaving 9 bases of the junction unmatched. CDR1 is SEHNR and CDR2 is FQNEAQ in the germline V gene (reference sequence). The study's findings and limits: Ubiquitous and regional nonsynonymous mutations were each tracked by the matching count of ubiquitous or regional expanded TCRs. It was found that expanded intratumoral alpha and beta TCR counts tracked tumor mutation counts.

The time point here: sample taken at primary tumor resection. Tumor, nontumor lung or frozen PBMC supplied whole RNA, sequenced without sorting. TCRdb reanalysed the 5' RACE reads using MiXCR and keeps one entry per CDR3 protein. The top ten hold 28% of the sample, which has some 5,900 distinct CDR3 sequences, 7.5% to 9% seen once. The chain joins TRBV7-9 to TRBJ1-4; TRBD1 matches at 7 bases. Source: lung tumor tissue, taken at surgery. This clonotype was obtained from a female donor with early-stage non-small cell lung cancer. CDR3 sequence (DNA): TGTGCCAGCAGCTCCTACAGGGGCGTGGGTGAAAAACTGTTTTTT. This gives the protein CASSSYRGVGEKLFF.